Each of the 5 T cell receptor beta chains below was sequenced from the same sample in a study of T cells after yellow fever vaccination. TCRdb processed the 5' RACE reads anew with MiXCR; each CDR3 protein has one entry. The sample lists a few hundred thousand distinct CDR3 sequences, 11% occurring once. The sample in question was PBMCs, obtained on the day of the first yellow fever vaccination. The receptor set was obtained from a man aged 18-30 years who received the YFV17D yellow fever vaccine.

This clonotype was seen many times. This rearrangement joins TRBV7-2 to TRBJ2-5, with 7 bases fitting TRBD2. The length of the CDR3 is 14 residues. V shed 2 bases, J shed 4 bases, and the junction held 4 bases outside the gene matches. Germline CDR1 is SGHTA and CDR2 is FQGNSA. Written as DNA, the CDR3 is TGTGCCAGCAGCTTATGGGGCGGGGGAGAGACCCAGTACTTC. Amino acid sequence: CASSLWGGGETQYF.

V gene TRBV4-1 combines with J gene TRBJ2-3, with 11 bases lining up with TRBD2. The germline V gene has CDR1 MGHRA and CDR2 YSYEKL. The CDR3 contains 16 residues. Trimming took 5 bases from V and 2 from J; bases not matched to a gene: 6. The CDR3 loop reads CASSYHSGGATDTQYF. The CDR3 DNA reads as TGCGCCAGCAGCTATCATAGCGGGGGGGCCACAGATACGCAGTATTTT.

CDR3 DNA sequence: TGTGCCAGCAACTCGCTGCAGGAAGGAAGCACAGATACGCAGTATTTT. It is translated as CASNSLQEGSTDTQYF. V usage is TRBV6-1 and J usage is TRBJ2-3; no definite D call. V lost 7 bases and J lost 0, with 17 bases in between. The CDR3 covers 16 residues. Germline CDR1 is MNHNS and CDR2 is SASEGT.

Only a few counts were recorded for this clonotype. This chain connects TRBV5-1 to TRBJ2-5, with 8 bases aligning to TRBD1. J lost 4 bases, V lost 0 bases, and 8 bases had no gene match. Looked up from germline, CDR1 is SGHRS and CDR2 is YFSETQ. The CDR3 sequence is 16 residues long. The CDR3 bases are TGCGCCAGCAGCTTGGGGGCAGGGGGCGGCGGAGAGACCCAGTACTTC. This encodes CASSLGAGGGGETQYF.

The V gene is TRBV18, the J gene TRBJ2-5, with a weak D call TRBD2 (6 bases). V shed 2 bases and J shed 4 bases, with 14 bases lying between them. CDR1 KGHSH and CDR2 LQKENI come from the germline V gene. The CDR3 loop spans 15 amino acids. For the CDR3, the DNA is TGTGCCAGCTCACCAGAGGGAGGTTCACTAGAGACCCAGTACTTC. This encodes CASSPEGGSLETQYF.